Listed below are T cell receptor beta chains from one sample, sequenced in a study of T cells in Graves' hyperthyroidism and ophthalmopathy. TCRdb reanalysed the multiplex PCR reads using MiXCR and keeps one entry per CDR3 protein. There are 600,000 to 800,000 distinct CDR3 sequences in the sample; 30% to 40% occur only once, and 30% to 40% lies in the top ten. Sample: blood. The receptors here all came from a woman between 40 and 50 years old with Graves' hyperthyroidism. Both conserved end residues are part of each CDR3. A D gene is named only where the DNA matches it firmly. Only part of the rows carry a size: once, few, many, or a class if the clone is expanded.

CDR3nt | CDR3aa | j_gene | v_gene | abundance | d_gene
TGCAGCGTTGAGGCTAGCGGGAAATCCGACGAGCAGTACTTC | CSVEASGKSDEQYF | TRBJ2-7 | TRBV29-1 | many | TRBD2
TGCGCCAGCAGCTTGTTCGGAGGGGCCGGCACCGGGGAGCTGTTTTTT | CASSLFGGAGTGELFF | TRBJ2-2 | TRBV5-1 | . | .
TGTGCCAGCAGCTTAGAGACAGGGGGGACTGAAGCTTTCTTT | CASSLETGGTEAFF | TRBJ1-1 | TRBV7-6 | many | TRBD1
TGCAGTGCTAGAGTTCCTTTTGGACAGGGGGAGACTGAAGCTTTCTTT | CSARVPFGQGETEAFF | TRBJ1-1 | TRBV20-1 | few | TRBD1
TGTGCCAGCAGCCGTACAGATCTGGATGGCTACACCTTC | CASSRTDLDGYTF | TRBJ1-2 | TRBV28 | . | .
TGTGCTAGCAGCATTCGGGAGTTCAGCGGGGAGCTGTTTTTT | CASSIREFSGELFF | TRBJ2-2 | TRBV7-7 | many | .
TGCGCCAGCAGCCAAGCGGCAGAATCGAACTATGGCTACACCTTC | CASSQAAESNYGYTF | TRBJ1-2 | TRBV4-3 | many | .
TGTGCCACCAGTGATTCTTACGGAACTAACTATGGCTACACCTTC | CATSDSYGTNYGYTF | TRBJ1-2 | TRBV24-1 | . | .
TGCAGTGCTCCCATCGCAGGGAGCGATTCACCCCTCCACTTT | CSAPIAGSDSPLHF | TRBJ1-6 | TRBV20-1 | many | .
TGCAGCGTTCAGGACGGGCTGGGACAGCGCAACGAGCAGTACTTC | CSVQDGLGQRNEQYF | TRBJ2-7 | TRBV29-1 | once | TRBD1
TGCAGCGTACAGGGGCCCGGTACTGAAGCTTTCTTT | CSVQGPGTEAFF | TRBJ1-1 | TRBV29-1 | . | TRBD1
TGTGCCAGCAGCTTGGCCCCGGGGACAGCCCTGAACTATGGCTACACCTTC | CASSLAPGTALNYGYTF | TRBJ1-2 | TRBV5-5 | many | TRBD1
TGTGCCAGCACCTATGCTGACTCCCACGAGCAGTACTTC | CASTYADSHEQYF | TRBJ2-7 | TRBV7-2 | . | .
TGTGCCAGCCGGAAGGGGGGGAGGGCCTCCTACGAGCAGTACTTC | CASRKGGRASYEQYF | TRBJ2-7 | TRBV12-3/TRBV12-4 | few | .
TGTGCCAGCAGTTACGGGAACAGGGGGGTTTCACCCCTCCACTTT | CASSYGNRGVSPLHF | TRBJ1-6 | TRBV6-6 | . | TRBD1
TGTGCCAGCAGCCGACAGGGAGTGAACACTGAAGCTTTCTTT | CASSRQGVNTEAFF | TRBJ1-1 | TRBV3-1 | many | TRBD1
TGTGCCAGCAGCCTGAGGGAAGCTTTCTTT | CASSLREAFF | TRBJ1-1 | TRBV12-3/TRBV12-4 | many | .
TGCAGTGCTGACGAAACCACCCACGAGCAGTACTTC | CSADETTHEQYF | TRBJ2-7 | TRBV20-1 | many | .
TGTGCCTGGAGTGACACAGGGAACACTGAAGCTTTCTTT | CAWSDTGNTEAFF | TRBJ1-1 | TRBV30 | . | .
TGTGCCAGCAGCTTACCAGGAGCGGGACGTCGGGAGACCCAGTACTTC | CASSLPGAGRRETQYF | TRBJ2-5 | TRBV7-9 | many | TRBD2
TGTGCCAGCAGCGCGCCGGGAGGGAACACTGAAGCTTTCTTT | CASSAPGGNTEAFF | TRBJ1-1 | TRBV9 | many | .
TGTGCCAGCAGGGACACGGACTTAGGCACTGAAGCTTTCTTT | CASRDTDLGTEAFF | TRBJ1-1 | TRBV6-1 | few | .
TGCGCCAGCAGCCAAACAGACATGGGTCAGCCCCAGCATTTT | CASSQTDMGQPQHF | TRBJ1-5 | TRBV4-1 | . | .
TGTGCCATCACCCCGGGACGGAGCTACAATGAGCAGTTCTTC | CAITPGRSYNEQFF | TRBJ2-1 | TRBV10-3 | . | .
TGCGCCAGCAGTGAGCTCCGACTTAATAGCAATCAGCCCCAGCATTTT | CASSELRLNSNQPQHF | TRBJ1-5 | TRBV10-2 | many | .
TGTGCCAGCAGTCCCTCCCTGGCGAACACTGAAGCTTTCTTT | CASSPSLANTEAFF | TRBJ1-1 | TRBV10-2 | . | .
TGCAGCGCTTTGACAGGGGACACTGAAGCTTTCTTT | CSALTGDTEAFF | TRBJ1-1 | TRBV29-1 | many | TRBD1
TGTGCCAGCAGTTACGCCCTGGGGTCACCCCTCCACTTT | CASSYALGSPLHF | TRBJ1-6 | TRBV6-6 | many | .
TGTGCCAGCAGTGAACTGGCCAGGCCCTCTGGGGCCAACGTCCTGACTTTC | CASSELARPSGANVLTF | TRBJ2-6 | TRBV2 | many | .
TGTGCCAGTAGCTCGACAGGGATCGCAGATACGCAGTACTTC | CASSSTGIADTQYF | TRBJ2-7 | TRBV19 | once | TRBD1
TGTGCCAGCAGCGGTCAGACAGGAAACACTGAAGCTTTCTTT | CASSGQTGNTEAFF | TRBJ1-1 | TRBV9 | . | .
TGTGCCAGCAGTTTATTACGGGAACTCACTGAAGCTTTCTTT | CASSLLRELTEAFF | TRBJ1-1 | TRBV7-9 | . | .
TGTGCCAGCAGCCCCTACAGGGGGCCTCACTCCTACGAGCAGTACTTC | CASSPYRGPHSYEQYF | TRBJ2-7 | TRBV7-2 | many | TRBD1
TGTGCCAGCAGTGAATCCAGGAGCTGGAGAACTGAAGCTTTCTTT | CASSESRSWRTEAFF | TRBJ1-1 | TRBV25-1 | . | .
TGTGCCAGCAGTTACGGGAATTACGAGCAGTACTTC | CASSYGNYEQYF | TRBJ2-7 | TRBV6-2/TRBV6-3 | many | .
TGTGCCACCAGTGATTTGGACGGACCCCCCGGGATGGGCTACACCTTC | CATSDLDGPPGMGYTF | TRBJ1-2 | TRBV24-1 | many | .
TGCCGTTCAAGGGGGGGTTTTTGCACCGGGGAGCTGTTTTTT | CRSRGGFCTGELFF | TRBJ2-2 | TRBV20-1 | . | .
TGCGCCAGCAGCCGGACACTAATTAATGAAGCTTTCTTT | CASSRTLINEAFF | TRBJ1-1 | TRBV4-3 | few | .
TGTGCCAGCAGTTACTCGAGCAGGCAGGCTCGAGGAAACACCATATATTTT | CASSYSSRQARGNTIYF | TRBJ1-3 | TRBV6-6 | . | .
TGTGCCAGCAGCTTAGTGAGGCCTAGCGGGGGCCACTACTACGAGCAGTACTTC | CASSLVRPSGGHYYEQYF | TRBJ2-7 | TRBV7-2 | . | TRBD2
TGTGCCAGTAGTACGCAGGGGCCCCACTCTGGGGCCAACGTCCTGACTTTC | CASSTQGPHSGANVLTF | TRBJ2-6 | TRBV19 | . | .
TGTGCCAGCAGTCAGACAGACGGTTTCTTT | CASSQTDGFF | TRBJ1-1 | TRBV12-3/TRBV12-4 | . | .
TGTGCCAGCAGTGCTCCCGACAGTAATTCACCCCTCCACTTT | CASSAPDSNSPLHF | TRBJ1-6 | TRBV2 | few | .
TGTGCCATCAGCGACGGATTTGGAAACACCATATATTTT | CAISDGFGNTIYF | TRBJ1-3 | TRBV10-3 | many | .
TGTGCCAGCAGTGCGAGGGGTAGTCAGCCCCAGCATTTT | CASSARGSQPQHF | TRBJ1-5 | TRBV2 | . | .
TGTGCCAGCTCACCACCGGTGACAGTGACTGAAGCTTTCTTT | CASSPPVTVTEAFF | TRBJ1-1 | TRBV18 | . | .
TGTGCCAGTAGTGAACGGGGGCTAGGCAATCAGCCCCAGCATTTT | CASSERGLGNQPQHF | TRBJ1-5 | TRBV19 | . | .
TGTGCCAGCAGTCCACGGACCTCCGGGCGGACTGAAGCTTTCTTT | CASSPRTSGRTEAFF | TRBJ1-1 | TRBV12-3/TRBV12-4 | many | .
TGTGCCAGCAGTTGGGAGGTAGGGAGTGGGTACGAGCAGTACTTC | CASSWEVGSGYEQYF | TRBJ2-7 | TRBV27 | . | .
TGCGCCAGCAGCTCGAAGTTTTTTGGCCACACCGGCTACACCTTC | CASSSKFFGHTGYTF | TRBJ1-2 | TRBV5-1 | few | .
TGTGCCAGCAGCGAGGGAGGTGTGGGGGCCTCCGAGCAGTACTTC | CASSEGGVGASEQYF | TRBJ2-7 | TRBV9 | . | .
TGCGCCAGCAGCCAGGCGGAGTATAATTCACCCCTCCACTTT | CASSQAEYNSPLHF | TRBJ1-6 | TRBV4-3 | many | .
TGTGCCAGCAGCAAAGGACACCCTAGCAATCAGCCCCAGCATTTT | CASSKGHPSNQPQHF | TRBJ1-5 | TRBV5-6 | many | .
TGTGCCAGCACCAATGGGACGGGACCTCTTTATGGCTACACCTTC | CASTNGTGPLYGYTF | TRBJ1-2 | TRBV7-9 | many | .
TGTGCCAGCAGCTTAGCGGGAGGGGGCATACATCAGCCCCAGCATTTT | CASSLAGGGIHQPQHF | TRBJ1-5 | TRBV7-6 | . | TRBD1
TGCGCCAGCAGTGATTTCGGCCCCCAGGGCTACACCTTC | CASSDFGPQGYTF | TRBJ1-2 | TRBV10-2 | . | .
TGTGCCAGCAGTTTATCTGCAGGGGAGTATGGCTACACCTTC | CASSLSAGEYGYTF | TRBJ1-2 | TRBV7-9 | once | .